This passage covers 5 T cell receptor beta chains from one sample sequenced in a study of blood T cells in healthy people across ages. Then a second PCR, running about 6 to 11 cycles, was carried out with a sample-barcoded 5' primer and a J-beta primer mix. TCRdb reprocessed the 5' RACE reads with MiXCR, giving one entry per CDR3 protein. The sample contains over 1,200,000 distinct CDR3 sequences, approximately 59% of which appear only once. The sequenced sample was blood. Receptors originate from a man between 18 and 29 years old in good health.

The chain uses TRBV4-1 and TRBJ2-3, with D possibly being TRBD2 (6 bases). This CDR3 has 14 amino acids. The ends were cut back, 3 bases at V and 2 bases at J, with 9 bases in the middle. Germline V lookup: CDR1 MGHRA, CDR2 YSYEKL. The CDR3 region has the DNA TGCGCCAGCAGCCAGGGACTCATCACAGATACGCAGTATTTT. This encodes CASSQGLITDTQYF.

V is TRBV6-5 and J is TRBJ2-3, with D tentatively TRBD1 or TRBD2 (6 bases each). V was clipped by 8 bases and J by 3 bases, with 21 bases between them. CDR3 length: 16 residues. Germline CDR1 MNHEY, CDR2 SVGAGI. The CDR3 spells CASGLWRGSVTDTQYF. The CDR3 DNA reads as TGTGCCAGCGGGCTTTGGAGGGGGAGTGTGACAGATACGCAGTATTTT.

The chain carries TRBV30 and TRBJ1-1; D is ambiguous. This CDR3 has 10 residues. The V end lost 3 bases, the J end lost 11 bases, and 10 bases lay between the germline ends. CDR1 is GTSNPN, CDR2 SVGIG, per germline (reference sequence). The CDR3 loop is CAWRGFRAFF. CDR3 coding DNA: TGTGCCTGGAGAGGTTTTAGGGCTTTCTTT. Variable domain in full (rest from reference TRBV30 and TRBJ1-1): SQTIHQWPATLVQPVGSPLSLECTVEGTSNPNLYWYRQAAGRGLQLLFYSVGIGQISSEVPQNLSASRPQDRQFILSSKKLLLSDSGFYLCAWRGFRAFFGQGTRLTVV.

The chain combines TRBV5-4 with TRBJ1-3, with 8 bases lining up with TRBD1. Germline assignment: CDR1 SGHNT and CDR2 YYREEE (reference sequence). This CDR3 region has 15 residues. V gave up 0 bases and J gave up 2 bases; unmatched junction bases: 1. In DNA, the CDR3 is TGTGCCAGCAGCTTGGGGACAGGGACTGGAAACACCATATATTTT. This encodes CASSLGTGTGNTIYF.

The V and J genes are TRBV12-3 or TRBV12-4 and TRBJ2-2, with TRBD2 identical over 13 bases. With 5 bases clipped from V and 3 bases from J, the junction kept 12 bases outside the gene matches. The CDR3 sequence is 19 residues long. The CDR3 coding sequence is TGTGCCAGCAGTCCCGGGACTAGCGGGACCAACATAGACACCGGGGAGCTGTTTTTT. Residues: CASSPGTSGTNIDTGELFF.